Sequencing of this T cell receptor (beta chain) was carried out in a study of T-cell reconstitution after alpha-beta-depleted transplantation in children. The study's findings and limits: Several hundred graft clones that had expanded were reportedly the source of alpha-beta T cells about two months after transplant. The main origin of T-cell counts and diversity one year after transplant was newly produced T cells.

This clonotype was counted many times. The antigen remains unidentified. Molecular barcoding with unique molecular identifiers was used for the TCRbeta library. TCRdb ran MiXCR on the PCR reads and lists one entry per CDR3 protein. The data contain roughly 200,000 distinct CDR3 sequences, approximately 6.9% of them singletons. The junction had 14 bases not matched to a gene; V was cut back by 0 bases and J by 2 bases. The CDR3 totals 20 residues. Looked up from germline, CDR1 is SGHRS and CDR2 is YFSETQ. The material was PBMCs, obtained before TCRalphabeta/CD19-depleted stem cell transplant. The chain has TRBV5-1 and TRBJ2-6, with 7 bases fitting TRBD1. The TCR comes from a boy aged 2 to 9 with acute lymphoblastic leukemia, due to receive a stem cell transplant. The chain's CDR3 is CASSLGGTAVLTPGANVLTF. DNA of the CDR3: TGCGCCAGCAGCTTGGGAGGGACAGCTGTACTGACACCTGGGGCCAACGTCCTGACTTTC.